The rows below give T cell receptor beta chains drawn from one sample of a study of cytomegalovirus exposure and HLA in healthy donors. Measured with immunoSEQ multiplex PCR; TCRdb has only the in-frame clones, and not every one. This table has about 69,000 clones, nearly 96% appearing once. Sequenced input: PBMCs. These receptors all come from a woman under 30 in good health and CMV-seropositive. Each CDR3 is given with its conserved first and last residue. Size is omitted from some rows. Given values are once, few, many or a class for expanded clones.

cdr3_aa: CAWSVHGAEANYGYTF
j_call: TRBJ1-2
clone_size: NA
v_call: TRBV30

cdr3_aa: CASRLTGKQPQHF
j_call: TRBJ1-5
clone_size: NA
v_call: TRBV28

cdr3_aa: CASSFPSGLNEQFF
j_call: TRBJ2-1
clone_size: NA
v_call: TRBV5-1

cdr3_aa: CASSHSGTTKRNRETQYF
j_call: TRBJ2-5
clone_size: NA
v_call: TRBV14

cdr3_aa: CASSQEGAPPSGANVLTF
j_call: TRBJ2-6
clone_size: NA
v_call: TRBV4-1

cdr3_aa: CASSVLVNTEAFF
j_call: TRBJ1-1
clone_size: NA
v_call: TRBV9

cdr3_aa: CASSLSPLAGTDNEQFF
j_call: TRBJ2-1
clone_size: NA
v_call: TRBV7-9

cdr3_aa: CASSQASLAGGPGTGELFF
j_call: TRBJ2-2
clone_size: NA
v_call: TRBV7-2

cdr3_aa: CASSQDPPGAANYGYTF
j_call: TRBJ1-2
clone_size: NA
v_call: TRBV4-1

cdr3_aa: CASSQVAAGVSYNEQFF
j_call: TRBJ2-1
clone_size: NA
v_call: TRBV14

cdr3_aa: CSVSSGRRYNEQFF
j_call: TRBJ2-1
clone_size: NA
v_call: TRBV29-1

cdr3_aa: CASLPLAGGKTQYF
j_call: TRBJ2-5
clone_size: NA
v_call: TRBV6-5

cdr3_aa: CASTLGGSGSDEQFF
j_call: TRBJ2-1
clone_size: NA
v_call: TRBV6-5

cdr3_aa: CASGTDPGSYNEQFF
j_call: TRBJ2-1
clone_size: NA
v_call: TRBV12-5

cdr3_aa: CASSLRQGVPNEQFF
j_call: TRBJ2-1
clone_size: once
v_call: TRBV27

cdr3_aa: CASSQDNPGGGAEAFF
j_call: TRBJ1-1
clone_size: NA
v_call: TRBV4-2

cdr3_aa: CASSQMGGQYF
j_call: TRBJ2-7
clone_size: NA
v_call: TRBV2

cdr3_aa: CASSQRGGSGNTIYF
j_call: TRBJ1-3
clone_size: NA
v_call: TRBV4-3

cdr3_aa: CASSQERWGAYEQYF
j_call: TRBJ2-7
clone_size: NA
v_call: TRBV4-3

cdr3_aa: CASSYGQTYEQYF
j_call: TRBJ2-7
clone_size: NA
v_call: TRBV5-4

cdr3_aa: CASSEDKHSTNEKLFF
j_call: TRBJ1-4
clone_size: NA
v_call: TRBV6-4

cdr3_aa: CASSLAMGGSGTYEQYF
j_call: TRBJ2-7
clone_size: NA
v_call: TRBV7-9

cdr3_aa: CAWSPLLEQFF
j_call: TRBJ2-1
clone_size: NA
v_call: TRBV30

cdr3_aa: CASSLEKTGAFEDGYTF
j_call: TRBJ1-2
clone_size: NA
v_call: TRBV7-8

cdr3_aa: CATSSMAGATDTQYF
j_call: TRBJ2-3
clone_size: NA
v_call: TRBV15

cdr3_aa: CASSLLAGVSNEQFF
j_call: TRBJ2-1
clone_size: once
v_call: TRBV28

cdr3_aa: CASSSRLPGLAGEGEFF
j_call: TRBJ2-1
clone_size: NA
v_call: TRBV7-9

cdr3_aa: CATNSEESNEQFF
j_call: TRBJ2-1
clone_size: NA
v_call: TRBV15

cdr3_aa: CASSPGTSSSYEQYF
j_call: TRBJ2-7
clone_size: NA
v_call: TRBV4-3

cdr3_aa: CASSNRGIGYGYTF
j_call: TRBJ1-2
clone_size: NA
v_call: TRBV6-6

cdr3_aa: CASSLVPSTDTQYF
j_call: TRBJ2-3
clone_size: NA
v_call: TRBV5-1

cdr3_aa: CASSIVVRDTGELFF
j_call: TRBJ2-2
clone_size: NA
v_call: TRBV19

cdr3_aa: CASSWRQGETQYF
j_call: TRBJ2-5
clone_size: NA
v_call: TRBV5-4

cdr3_aa: CASSFRLAGNEQYF
j_call: TRBJ2-7
clone_size: NA
v_call: TRBV28

cdr3_aa: CAISEVSTGALF
j_call: TRBJ2-1
clone_size: NA
v_call: TRBV10-3

cdr3_aa: CASRETSVGTDTQYF
j_call: TRBJ2-3
clone_size: NA
v_call: TRBV6-4

cdr3_aa: CASSLGPGADTGELFF
j_call: TRBJ2-2
clone_size: NA
v_call: TRBV5-4

cdr3_aa: CASNTYSGRYNEQFF
j_call: TRBJ2-1
clone_size: NA
v_call: TRBV6-1

cdr3_aa: CASSDTGTSGRNEQFF
j_call: TRBJ2-1
clone_size: NA
v_call: TRBV2

cdr3_aa: CASSLNRGNNYGYTF
j_call: TRBJ1-2
clone_size: NA
v_call: TRBV9

cdr3_aa: CASSPRDRAYEQYF
j_call: TRBJ2-7
clone_size: NA
v_call: TRBV13

cdr3_aa: CASGLATSGSDTGELFF
j_call: TRBJ2-2
clone_size: NA
v_call: TRBV12-5